These 26 T cell receptor beta chains originate from one sample sequenced in a study of blood T cell repertoires in COVID-19. Data came from immunoSEQ multiplex PCR; TCRdb stores just in-frame clones and leaves some out. This sample has some 35,000 clones, with roughly 89% found just once. The sample comprised peripheral blood. The receptors here all came from a human donor in a cohort sampled during active COVID-19.

The J gene is TRBJ1-1, the V gene TRBV5-5; TRBD1 aligns across 7 bases. Trimming removed 4 bases from V and 1 base from J; junction bases left unmatched: 7. The length of the CDR3 is 15 residues. Germline V gene data show CDR1 as SGHKS and CDR2 as YYEKEE (reference sequence). CDR3 in amino acids: CASSQMTGSNTEAFF. DNA of the CDR3: TGTGCCAGCAGCCAGATGACAGGGTCGAACACTGAAGCTTTCTTT.

The V and J genes are TRBV29-1 and TRBJ1-2, with D possibly being TRBD1 (6 bases). Germline loops: CDR1 SQVTM, CDR2 ANQGSEA. CDR3 length equals 12 residues. V shed 7 bases and J shed 5 bases, with 14 bases lying between them. Written as DNA, the CDR3 is TGCAGCGGGGGGGACAATTTGTATGGCTACACCTTC. It encodes CSGGDNLYGYTF.

CDR3 nucleotide sequence: TGTGCCACCCACTGCGGGAGGGGGTTGGGCACTGAAGCTTTCTTT. Its translation: CATHCGRGLGTEAFF. The V gene is TRBV24-1, the J gene TRBJ1-1, with a possible D match to TRBD1 (6 bases). V lost 9 bases and J 4 bases, leaving 20 bases between the germline ends. Germline loops: CDR1 KGHDR, CDR2 SFDVKD. This CDR3 is 15 amino acids long.

The chain employs TRBV30 and TRBJ1-1; D might be TRBD1 (5 bases). The germline V gene has CDR1 GTSNPN and CDR2 SVGIG (reference sequence). V was trimmed by 4 bases and J by 8 bases, leaving 11 bases between them. There are 11 residues in the CDR3. DNA of the CDR3: TGTGCCTGGAAGACAGCCGCGGAAGCTTTCTTT. This translates into CAWKTAAEAFF.

This clone was found a few times. The chain has TRBV19 and TRBJ2-3; 10 nucleotides align to TRBD2. Per the germline V gene, CDR1 is LNHDA and CDR2 is SQIVND (reference sequence). The CDR3 spans 14 residues. The trim removed 7 bases at V and 3 bases at J, leaving 4 bases unmatched. The chain's CDR3 is CASKASGSTDTQYF. Written as DNA, the CDR3 is TGTGCCAGTAAAGCTAGCGGGAGTACAGATACGCAGTATTTT.

The V gene is TRBV11-2, the J gene TRBJ2-7, with 8 bases identical to TRBD2. There are 16 residues in the CDR3. CDR1 is SGHAT, CDR2 FQNNGV, per germline. V shed 0 bases, J shed 0 bases, and the junction held 4 bases outside the gene matches. The CDR3 nucleotides are TGTGCCAGCAGCTTAGACGGGCTAGCGGGCTCCTACGAGCAGTACTTC. This gives the protein CASSLDGLAGSYEQYF.

The chain carries TRBV28 and TRBJ1-1; 8 bases agree with TRBD1. J lost 6 bases, V lost 2 bases, and 11 bases had no gene match. The CDR3 consists of 16 residues. CDR1 is MDHEN, CDR2 SYDVKM, per germline. The CDR3 coding sequence is TGTGCCAGCAGTTTAGGCACAGGGGGTCAGGTGTCTGAAGCTTTCTTT. It is translated as CASSLGTGGQVSEAFF.

The V gene is TRBV5-1, the J gene TRBJ2-3; D might be TRBD2 (5 bases). This CDR3 has 15 residues. Trimming cost V 0 bases and J 1 base, with 9 bases left between them. Germline V gene lookup returns CDR1 SGHRS and CDR2 YFSETQ. In nucleotides, the CDR3 is TGCGCCAGCAGCTTGGGCTACGGGGGCACAGATACGCAGTATTTT. Protein product: CASSLGYGGTDTQYF.

The J gene is TRBJ1-4, the V gene TRBV19; no definite D call. The V and J ends lost 3 bases and 0 bases respectively, with 8 bases between them. Germline V gene sequence: CDR1 LNHDA, CDR2 SQIVND (reference sequence). The CDR3 sequence is 15 residues long. The CDR3 is CASSIFSATNEKLFF. CDR3 nucleotides: TGTGCCAGTAGTATTTTCAGTGCAACTAATGAAAAACTGTTTTTT. Full variable domain (missing parts from reference TRBV19 and TRBJ1-4): DGGITQSPKYLFRKEGQNVTLSCEQNLNHDAMYWYRQDPGQGLRLIYYSQIVNDFQKGDIAEGYSVSREKKESFPLTVTSAQKNPTAFYLCASSIFSATNEKLFFGSGTQLSVL.

The rearrangement links TRBV6-1 to TRBJ2-2; D is ambiguous. CDR3 size: 13 residues. Germline V gives CDR1 MNHNS, CDR2 SASEGT. V lost 5 bases, J lost 6 bases, and 10 bases lay in between. The CDR3 bases are TGTGCCAGCAGTACCCAGAGCGCCGGGGAGCTGTTTTTT. This translates into CASSTQSAGELFF.

The V and J genes are TRBV11-2 and TRBJ1-2; D uncertain. The CDR3 extends over 15 amino acids. Deletions cut 3 bases from V and 4 bases from J, with 15 bases between. The germline V gene encodes CDR1 SGHAT and CDR2 FQNNGV. The CDR3, as DNA: TGTGCCAGCAGCTTTCCGACCAGGTTCGGCTATGGCTACACCTTC. Its translation is CASSFPTRFGYGYTF.

The genes are TRBV5-1 and TRBJ2-1; 13 nucleotides line up with TRBD2. Germline CDR1 SGHRS, CDR2 YFSETQ. The J segment lost 6 bases and the V segment lost 0 bases, leaving 6 bases of the junction unmatched. This CDR3 has 17 amino acids. The CDR3 spells CASSLDTSGRALNEQFF. DNA for the CDR3: TGCGCCAGCAGCTTGGACACTAGCGGGAGGGCCCTCAATGAGCAGTTCTTC.

The chain employs TRBV5-4 and TRBJ1-2, with TRBD1 identical over 9 bases. After removal of 4 bases from V and 3 bases from J, the junction contained 7 bases not matched to a gene. The CDR3 runs to 15 residues. The V gene's germline CDR1 is SGHNT and CDR2 YYREEE (reference sequence). The CDR3 DNA is TGTGCCAGCAGCCAAGGGGGACAGGGTGACTATGGCTACACCTTC. Translating it yields CASSQGGQGDYGYTF.

V is TRBV5-6 and J is TRBJ1-4, with 7 bases that match TRBD1. Germline V gene lookup returns CDR1 SGHDT and CDR2 YYEEEE. This CDR3 is built from 15 residues. The junction had 11 bases not matched to a gene; V was cut back by 4 bases and J by 8 bases. This chain's CDR3 is CASSPTGARGEKLFF. The CDR3 nucleotides are TGTGCCAGCAGCCCTACAGGGGCCAGAGGGGAAAAACTGTTTTTT.

The rearrangement joins TRBV28 to TRBJ2-1, with 9 bases aligning to TRBD2. The germline CDR1 and CDR2 sequences are MDHEN and SYDVKM. Germline trimming cut 4 bases from V and 2 bases from J; bases unmatched to any gene: 12. The CDR3 contains 18 residues. In DNA form, the CDR3 reads TGTGCCAGCAGTTCCCCGCCGACTAGCGGATTAACCTACAATGAGCAGTTCTTC. It translates to CASSSPPTSGLTYNEQFF.

The chain couples TRBV5-8 to TRBJ1-1; D gene ambiguous. Germline CDR1 is SGHTS and CDR2 is YDEGEE. The CDR3 has 13 amino acids. The V gene lost 5 bases and the J gene lost 11 bases, with 19 bases spanning the gap. The CDR3 nucleotides read TGTGCCAGCAGTTCCGTACATAAACTACGGGCTTTCTTT. Translation: CASSSVHKLRAFF. Variable domain in full (rest from reference TRBV5-8 and TRBJ1-1): EAGVTQSPTHLIKTRGQQATLRCSPISGHTSVYWYQQALGLGLQFLLWYDEGEERNRGNFPPRFSGRQFPNYSSELNVNALELEDSALYLCASSSVHKLRAFFGQGTRLTVV.

The chain links TRBV4-3 to TRBJ2-1; 12 nucleotides align to TRBD2. Per germline, CDR1 LGHNA and CDR2 YSLEER. J was trimmed by 9 bases and V by 0 bases; bases with no gene match: 6. The CDR3 is made up of 16 amino acids. CDR3 DNA sequence: TGCGCCAGCAGCCAAGAGGCTAGCGGGGGGGGCGGTGAGCAGTTCTTC. This translates into CASSQEASGGGGEQFF.

The rearrangement uses TRBV9 and TRBJ2-1; D is perhaps TRBD1 (5 bases). The CDR3 spans 15 residues. V dropped 1 base and J dropped 3 bases, with 11 bases sitting between them. CDR1 SGDLS and CDR2 YYNGEE come from the germline V gene. The CDR3 bases are TGTGCCAGCAGCGTACACAGGCCACACTACAATGAGCAGTTCTTC. Protein: CASSVHRPHYNEQFF.

This clone was counted between two and nine times. This chain joins TRBV27 and TRBJ2-3; D is unclear. The CDR3 extends over 13 amino acids. Trimming cost V 0 bases and J 3 bases, with 4 bases left between them. Germline V gives CDR1 MNHEY, CDR2 SMNVEV (reference sequence). CDR3 sequence (DNA): TGTGCCAGCAGTTTATCTCTGACAGATACGCAGTATTTT. Translating it yields CASSLSLTDTQYF.

The chain couples TRBV3-1 (or the pseudogene TRBV3-2) to TRBJ2-7; 10 bases are a match to TRBD2. The CDR3 runs to 15 residues. Germline V gene lookup returns CDR1 LGHDT and CDR2 YNNKEL (reference sequence). Losses at the gene ends were 5 bases for V and 5 bases for J; bases not matched to a gene: 9. In DNA, the CDR3 is TGTGCCAGCAGCTTGCAACTAGCGGGGATGGACGAGCAGTACTTC. Amino acid sequence: CASSLQLAGMDEQYF.

This chain links TRBV7-8 with TRBJ2-2, with TRBD2 matching 16 bases. This CDR3 region has 18 residues. Unmatched junction bases numbered 8, after V lost 4 bases and J lost 6 bases. CDR1 and CDR2 from the germline V gene are SGHVS and FQNEAQ. CDR3 DNA: TGTGCCAGCAGCTCCGGGACTAGCGGGAGGGCGGCTCCCGGGGAGCTGTTTTTT. Translating it yields CASSSGTSGRAAPGELFF. Drawing the rest from reference TRBV7-8 and TRBJ2-2, the complete variable domain is GAGVSQSPRYKVAKRGQDVALRCDPISGHVSLFWYQQALGQGPEFLTYFQNEAQLDKSGLPSDRFFAERPEGSVSTLKIQRTQQEDSAVYLCASSSGTSGRAAPGELFFGEGSRLTVL.

The sample holds one count of this clone. The chain joins TRBV7-8 to TRBJ1-6; 7 nucleotides agree with TRBD1. CDR3 size: 18 residues. Germline V gene data show CDR1 as SGHVS and CDR2 as FQNEAQ. With V trimmed by 4 bases and J by 2 bases, 11 bases remained unmatched. The CDR3 DNA reads as TGTGCCAGCAGCTGGTTAAGGGGGCAAAGCGCCTATAATTCACCCCTCCACTTT. Protein product: CASSWLRGQSAYNSPLHF.

This chain joins TRBV19 and TRBJ2-1, with D maybe TRBD2 (7 bases). V gave up 2 bases and J gave up 1 base, with 9 bases separating them. Germline CDR1 LNHDA, CDR2 SQIVND (reference sequence). The CDR3 is 15 residues long. As DNA, the CDR3 is TGTGCCAGTAGTATACGGGGGGCATCCTACAATGAGCAGTTCTTC. Its translation is CASSIRGASYNEQFF.

The chain links TRBV3-1 (or the pseudogene TRBV3-2) to TRBJ1-2; tentatively, D is TRBD1 (6 bases). This CDR3 spans 15 amino acids. Deletions cut 1 base from V and 8 bases from J, with 17 bases between. Per germline, CDR1 LGHDT and CDR2 YNNKEL (reference sequence). The CDR3 DNA sequence: TGTGCCAGCAGCCAAGGGGGGCTCCGAGGGGGAGGCTACACCTTC. Translating gives CASSQGGLRGGGYTF.

There are a few counts of this clone. V usage is TRBV7-9 and J usage is TRBJ1-5, with D possibly matching TRBD1 (6 bases). In germline, CDR1 is SEHNR, CDR2 FQNEAQ (reference sequence). Trimming pared 5 bases from V and 7 bases from J, leaving 18 bases between. The CDR3 totals 15 residues. CDR3 residues: CASSRREGGDQPQHF. In DNA, the CDR3 is TGTGCCAGCAGCCGCCGGGAGGGGGGAGACCAGCCCCAGCATTTT.

The rearrangement joins TRBV30 to TRBJ1-1; possibly TRBD1 for D (6 bases). There are 14 residues in the CDR3. The germline V and J ends were trimmed by 4 bases and 1 base, with 13 bases remaining between them. CDR1 is GTSNPN and CDR2 is SVGIG in the germline V gene (reference sequence). In DNA form, the CDR3 reads TGTGCCTGGACCTGGGGGGGGGCGAACACTGAAGCTTTCTTT. It codes for CAWTWGGANTEAFF.